The 27 T cell receptor beta chains reported below all come from one sample, sequenced in a study of cytomegalovirus exposure and HLA in healthy donors. Assay: immunoSEQ multiplex PCR; the TCRdb copy retains only in-frame clones and omits some. In the table there are around 250,000 clones, almost 90% of which are singletons. What was sequenced was PBMCs. Receptors originate from a woman between 18 and 29 years old in good health and CMV-seronegative.

This clone has just one count. The chain carries TRBV6-1 and TRBJ2-1; D may be TRBD2 (5 bases). The V end lost 0 bases, the J end lost 7 bases, and 16 bases lay between the germline ends. The CDR3 is made up of 16 amino acids. The V gene's germline CDR1 is MNHNS and CDR2 SASEGT. The CDR3 region has the DNA TGTGCCAGCAGTGAAGCGCGGCTAGCTCAGGAAAATGAGCAGTTCTTC. This encodes CASSEARLAQENEQFF.

This chain links TRBV5-1 with TRBJ1-3; D might be TRBD1 (6 bases). The germline V and J ends were trimmed by 4 bases and 3 bases, with 11 bases remaining between them. The CDR3 covers 14 residues. The germline CDR1 and CDR2 sequences are SGHRS and YFSETQ. The CDR3 protein is CASSAGGGGNTIYF. Here the CDR3 DNA reads TGCGCCAGCAGCGCTGGGGGCGGTGGAAACACCATATATTTT.

This chain links TRBV29-1 with TRBJ2-3; 10 bases are shared with TRBD2. In germline, CDR1 is SQVTM, CDR2 ANQGSEA. The CDR3 contains 15 residues. Losses at the gene ends were 4 bases for V and 2 bases for J; bases not matched to a gene: 6. CDR3 in amino acids: CSVGLAGANTDTQYF. The CDR3 region has the DNA TGCAGCGTTGGTCTAGCGGGGGCGAACACAGATACGCAGTATTTT.

This chain links TRBV5-1 with TRBJ2-7, with 7 positions matching TRBD2. This CDR3 region has 19 residues. The J segment lost 4 bases and the V segment lost 1 base, leaving 20 bases of the junction unmatched. Germline V lookup: CDR1 SGHRS, CDR2 YFSETQ. CDR3 residues: CASSLIGWASRGGEYEQYF. The CDR3, as DNA: TGCGCCAGCAGCTTGATAGGATGGGCTTCGCGTGGGGGGGAATACGAGCAGTACTTC.

This sequence joins TRBV7-2 and TRBJ1-3; 9 positions match TRBD1. Germline V CDR1 and CDR2: SGHTA, FQGNSA. The J segment lost 4 bases and the V segment lost 5 bases, leaving 15 bases of the junction unmatched. This CDR3 contains 18 residues. In DNA form, the CDR3 reads TGTGCCAGCAGCCCGGAAATTACTGGACAGGGGTACGGAAACACCATATATTTT. Translating it yields CASSPEITGQGYGNTIYF.

The CDR3 loop is CASSDAGRTTDTQYF. CDR3 coding DNA: TGTGCCAGCAGTGATGCGGGGAGAACCACAGATACGCAGTATTTT. The rearrangement joins TRBV2 to TRBJ2-3, with D perhaps TRBD2 (6 bases). In germline, CDR1 is SNHLY, CDR2 FYNNEI. The CDR3 runs to 15 residues. The V and J ends lost 3 bases and 2 bases respectively, with 12 bases between them.

This clone was observed a few times. The CDR3 sequence is CATGQGSSYEQYV. In DNA, the CDR3 is TGTGCCACAGGGCAGGGTAGCTCCTACGAGCAGTACGTC. The chain links TRBV6-1 to TRBJ2-7; a weak D match, TRBD1 (5 bases). Germline V gene lookup returns CDR1 MNHNS and CDR2 SASEGT. This CDR3 has 13 amino acids. V dropped 10 bases and J dropped 0 bases, with 13 bases sitting between them.

V usage is TRBV14 and J usage is TRBJ2-7; 8 bases fit TRBD2. The CDR3 length is 14 residues. CDR1 and CDR2 from the germline V gene are SGHDN and FVKESK. Trimming removed 3 bases from V and 4 bases from J; junction bases left unmatched: 5. DNA of the CDR3: TGTGCCAGCAGCCATCCCGGGACTAGTTACGAGCAGTACTTC. Protein: CASSHPGTSYEQYF.

The J gene is TRBJ1-1, the V gene TRBV12-5; 7 bases line up with TRBD1. The CDR3 runs to 16 residues. Germline lookup yields CDR1 LGHNT and CDR2 FRNRAP. The junction had 9 bases not matched to a gene; V was cut back by 0 bases and J by 5 bases. CDR3 nucleotides: TGTGCTAGTGGTTTGGTACCGGACAGGCCGTCGACTGAAGCTTTCTTT. Amino acids: CASGLVPDRPSTEAFF.

This chain joins TRBV27 and TRBJ1-1; TRBD1 might be the D (6 bases). Germline CDR1 MNHEY, CDR2 SMNVEV (reference sequence). The V gene lost 3 bases and the J gene lost 2 bases, with 13 bases spanning the gap. The CDR3 extends over 15 amino acids. CDR3 bases: TGTGCCAGCAGTTTCTCAGACAGGCTAAACACTGAAGCTTTCTTT. This sequence encodes CASSFSDRLNTEAFF.

A single count supports this clone. V and J are TRBV9 and TRBJ2-2; TRBD2 matches at 8 bases. CDR1 is SGDLS, CDR2 YYNGEE, per germline. Trimming took 4 bases from V and 5 from J; bases not matched to a gene: 13. The CDR3 is made up of 17 amino acids. CDR3 loop: CASSPLSGSGETGELFF. CDR3 DNA: TGTGCCAGCAGCCCGCTTTCAGGTAGCGGGGAAACCGGGGAGCTGTTTTTT. The whole variable domain, remainder taken from reference TRBV9 and TRBJ2-2, is DSGVTQTPKHLITATGQRVTLRCSPRSGDLSVYWYQQSLDQGLQFLIQYYNGEERAKGNILERFSAQQFPDLHSELNLSSLELGDSALYFCASSPLSGSGETGELFFGEGSRLTVL.

The chain couples TRBV5-6 to TRBJ1-3, with TRBD1 matching over 9 bases. The V segment lost 6 bases and the J segment 3 bases; nucleotides outside the gene matches: 7. The germline V gene has CDR1 SGHDT and CDR2 YYEEEE. This CDR3 is built from 15 residues. The CDR3 DNA sequence: TGTGCCAGCAAAACACCGGGACAGGGTGGAAACACCATATATTTT. Its protein product is CASKTPGQGGNTIYF. The variable domain in full, with the rest retrieved from reference TRBV5-6 and TRBJ1-3, is DAGVTQSPTHLIKTRGQQVTLRCSPKSGHDTVSWYQQALGQGPQFIFQYYEEEERQRGNFPDRFSGHQFPNYSSELNVNALLLGDSALYLCASKTPGQGGNTIYFGEGSWLTVV.

The V and J genes are TRBV7-9 and TRBJ2-7; 9 nucleotides line up with TRBD2. Trimming removed 5 bases from V and 1 base from J; junction bases left unmatched: 3. Germline lookup yields CDR1 SEHNR and CDR2 FQNEAQ (reference sequence). The CDR3 length is 14 residues. The DNA for the CDR3 is TGTGCCAGCAGCCCTAGCGGGGCGTCCTACGAGCAGTACTTC. Translating it yields CASSPSGASYEQYF.

This clone was recorded only once. The rearrangement links TRBV19 to TRBJ2-5; TRBD2 agrees at 8 bases. V shed 6 bases, J shed 5 bases, and the junction held 11 bases outside the gene matches. Per germline, CDR1 LNHDA and CDR2 SQIVND (reference sequence). There are 15 residues in the CDR3. The CDR3 coding sequence is TGTGCCAGTAGCCCAGCGGGAGCCGACCGGGAGACCCAGTACTTC. Translating it yields CASSPAGADRETQYF.

This chain connects TRBV7-8 to TRBJ2-1, with TRBD2 matching over 8 bases. The V segment lost 5 bases and the J segment 4 bases; nucleotides outside the gene matches: 10. Germline V CDR1 and CDR2: SGHVS, FQNEAQ. The length of the CDR3 is 16 residues. CDR3 residues: CASSQPVVAGYNEQFF. CDR3 nucleotide sequence: TGTGCCAGCAGCCAACCCGTGGTAGCGGGATACAATGAGCAGTTCTTC.

The V call is TRBV5-4, the J call TRBJ1-5, with D perhaps TRBD1 (6 bases). The CDR3 runs 15 residues. V shed 0 bases and J shed 4 bases, with 11 bases lying between them. Germline V CDR1 and CDR2: SGHNT, YYREEE (reference sequence). DNA of the CDR3: TGTGCCAGCAGCTTGGGGACAGACTTTAATCAGCCCCAGCATTTT. Its translation is CASSLGTDFNQPQHF. The full variable domain, with the rest looked up from reference TRBV5-4 and TRBJ1-5, is ETGVTQSPTHLIKTRGQQVTLRCSSQSGHNTVSWYQQALGQGPQFIFQYYREEENGRGNFPPRFSGLQFPNYSSELNVNALELDDSALYLCASSLGTDFNQPQHFGDGTRLSIL.

This rearrangement joins TRBV2 to TRBJ2-1; no clear D. Deletions cut 4 bases from V and 10 bases from J, with 8 bases between. This CDR3 contains 11 residues. The germline gives CDR1 SNHLY, CDR2 FYNNEI. As DNA, the CDR3 is TGTGCCAGCAGTGTATTGAGGGAGCAGTTCTTC. Its translation is CASSVLREQFF.

The J gene is TRBJ2-7, the V gene TRBV28, with unresolved D. V shed 6 bases and J shed 5 bases, with 8 bases lying between them. The CDR3 sequence is 11 residues long. Germline V gives CDR1 MDHEN, CDR2 SYDVKM. The CDR3 spells CASSRVHEQYF. CDR3 DNA sequence: TGTGCCAGCAGCCGCGTCCACGAGCAGTACTTC.

The chain uses TRBV6-1 and TRBJ1-2, with D hard to call. Trimming took 4 bases from V and 5 from J, leaving 8 bases between them. The CDR3 runs 12 residues. The germline V gene has CDR1 MNHNS and CDR2 SASEGT. The CDR3 DNA is TGTGCCAGCAGTGCCGGGAAGTATGGCTACACCTTC. Translation: CASSAGKYGYTF.

The chain carries TRBV29-1 and TRBJ2-5, with a weak D call TRBD1 (6 bases). The length of the CDR3 is 12 residues. Germline CDR1 SQVTM, CDR2 ANQGSEA. The V end was cut by 8 bases, the J end by 3 bases, with 13 bases between. The CDR3 DNA is TGCAGCTCCTGGGACATCAAAGAGACCCAGTACTTC. Its protein is CSSWDIKETQYF. The full variable domain, its missing parts supplied by reference TRBV29-1 and TRBJ2-5, is SAVISQKPSRDICQRGTSLTIQCQVDSQVTMMFWYRQQPGQSLTLIATANQGSEATYESGFVIDKFPISRPNLTFSTLTVSNMSPEDSSIYLCSSWDIKETQYFGPGTRLLVL.

The V call is TRBV6-4, the J call TRBJ2-7; 9 positions match TRBD2. Germline CDR1 is MRHNA and CDR2 is SNTAGT. The CDR3 is made up of 15 amino acids. The V segment lost 2 bases and the J segment 2 bases; nucleotides outside the gene matches: 4. The CDR3: CASSDRLAGTYEQYV. CDR3 coding DNA: TGTGCCAGCAGTGACAGGCTAGCGGGGACCTACGAGCAGTACGTC.

The chain combines TRBV28 with TRBJ2-7; 8 nucleotides align to TRBD1. The germline CDR1 and CDR2 sequences are MDHEN and SYDVKM. The CDR3 is 16 amino acids. J gave up 2 bases and V 3 bases, and 9 bases lay outside the gene matches. For the CDR3, the DNA is TGTGCCAGCAGTTTTCCCCAGGGGGCGTTGACCTACGAGCAGTACTTC. Translation: CASSFPQGALTYEQYF.

A single count supports this clone. V and J are TRBV5-6 and TRBJ2-7, with 7 bases fitting TRBD1. CDR3 length: 13 residues. Germline V gives CDR1 SGHDT, CDR2 YYEEEE. The V gene end was trimmed by 4 bases and the J gene end by 2 bases; junction bases not matched to a gene: 3. CDR3 loop: CASSRDRAYEQYV. The DNA for the CDR3 is TGTGCCAGCAGCCGGGACAGAGCCTACGAGCAGTACGTC.

The V call is TRBV7-2, the J call TRBJ2-4; the D gene is possibly TRBD2 (5 bases). With 8 bases removed from V and 7 bases from J, the gap between germline ends came to 18 bases. Germline V gene data show CDR1 as SGHTA and CDR2 as FQGNSA. The CDR3 covers 14 residues. CDR3 sequence: CASGPTGWENIQYF. CDR3 DNA: TGTGCCAGCGGACCGACGGGGTGGGAGAACATTCAGTACTTC. The full variable domain, its missing parts supplied by reference TRBV7-2 and TRBJ2-4, is GAGVSQSPSNKVTEKGKDVELRCDPISGHTALYWYRQSLGQGLEFLIYFQGNSAPDKSGLPSDRFSAERTGGSVSTLTIQRTQQEDSAVYLCASGPTGWENIQYFGAGTRLSVL.

This chain connects TRBV5-1 to TRBJ1-6, with D possibly TRBD1 on 6 matching bases. The CDR3 has 14 amino acids. Germline V lookup: CDR1 SGHRS, CDR2 YFSETQ. Trimming took 1 base from V and 7 from J, leaving 9 bases between them. The CDR3 nucleotides read TGCGCCAGCAGCTTGCTAGACAGGAATTCACCCCTCCACTTT. It yields the protein CASSLLDRNSPLHF.

The chain combines TRBV6-6 with TRBJ2-7; 8 nucleotides line up with TRBD2. CDR3 length: 16 amino acids. From germline, CDR1 is MNHNY and CDR2 SVGAGI (reference sequence). Germline trimming cut 5 bases from V and 2 bases from J; bases unmatched to any gene: 11. In nucleotides, the CDR3 is TGTGCCAGCAGTGGGCCCCGGGAGGGGGACCCCTACGAGCAGTACTTC. This gives the protein CASSGPREGDPYEQYF.

J is TRBJ2-3 and V is TRBV5-1, with 10 bases fitting TRBD2. Germline trimming cut 0 bases from V and 5 bases from J; bases unmatched to any gene: 6. This CDR3 comprises 16 residues. The V gene's germline CDR1 is SGHRS and CDR2 YFSETQ. The CDR3 is CASSLERGGRGDTQYF. Written as DNA, the CDR3 is TGCGCCAGCAGCTTGGAGCGGGGGGGCCGGGGAGATACGCAGTATTTT. Looking up the rest from reference TRBV5-1 and TRBJ2-3 gives the full variable domain: KAGVTQTPRYLIKTRGQQVTLSCSPISGHRSVSWYQQTPGQGLQFLFEYFSETQRNKGNFPGRFSGRQFSNSRSEMNVSTLELGDSALYLCASSLERGGRGDTQYFGPGTRLTVL.